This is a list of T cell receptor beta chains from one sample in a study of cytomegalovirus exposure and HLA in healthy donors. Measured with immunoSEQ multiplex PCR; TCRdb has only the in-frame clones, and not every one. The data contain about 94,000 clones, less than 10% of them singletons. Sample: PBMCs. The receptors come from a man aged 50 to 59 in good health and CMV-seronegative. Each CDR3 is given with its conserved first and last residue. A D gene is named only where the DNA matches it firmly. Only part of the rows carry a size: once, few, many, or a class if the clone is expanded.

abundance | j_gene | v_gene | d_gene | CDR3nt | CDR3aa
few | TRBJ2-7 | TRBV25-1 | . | TGTGCCAGCAGTGATCTGTCCTCCTACGAGCAGTACTTC | CASSDLSSYEQYF
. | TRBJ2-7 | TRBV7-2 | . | TGTGCCAGCAGCTTAATAGGGGGTGGCTACGAGCAGTACTTC | CASSLIGGGYEQYF
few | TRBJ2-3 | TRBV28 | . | TGTGCCAGCAGTCCCTGGGGGCAGGGGGATACGCAGTATTTT | CASSPWGQGDTQYF
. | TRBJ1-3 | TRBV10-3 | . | TGTGCCATCACCTCCGGGGGGGCGCGAGGAAACACCATATATTTT | CAITSGGARGNTIYF
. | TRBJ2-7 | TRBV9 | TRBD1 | TGTGCCAGCAGCGTAGGATCGGGACAGGGGAACTACGAGCAGTACTTC | CASSVGSGQGNYEQYF
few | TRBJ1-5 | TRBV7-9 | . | TGTGCCAGCAGCTTACTCGGGGAACAGCCCCAGCATTTT | CASSLLGEQPQHF
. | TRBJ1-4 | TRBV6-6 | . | TGTGCCAGCTTCTACGCAACCGAGCGGGCTAATGAAAAACTGTTTTTT | CASFYATERANEKLFF
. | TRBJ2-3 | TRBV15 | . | TGTGCCACCAGCAGAGTGGGCGATGATACGCAGTATTTT | CATSRVGDDTQYF
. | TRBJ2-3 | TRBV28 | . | TGTGCCAGCAGTCCCCCAGGGACACAGGATACGCAGTATTTT | CASSPPGTQDTQYF
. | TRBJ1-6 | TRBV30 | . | TGTGCCTGGAGTGTACTTCCTCCTTCCTATAATTCACCCCTCCACTTT | CAWSVLPPSYNSPLHF
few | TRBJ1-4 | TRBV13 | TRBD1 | TGTGCCAGCAGCTTAGAGGGACAGACATCAACTAATGAAAAACTGTTTTTT | CASSLEGQTSTNEKLFF
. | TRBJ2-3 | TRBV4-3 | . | TGCGCCAGCAGCCAAGATGCTCCAGGGGCCACAGATACGCAGTATTTT | CASSQDAPGATDTQYF
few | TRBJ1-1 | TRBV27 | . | TGTGCCAGCAGATTCCAAGGCGGCACTGAAGCTTTCTTT | CASRFQGGTEAFF
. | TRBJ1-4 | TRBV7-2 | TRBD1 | TGTGCCAGCAGCTTAGACGGGACAGGGGCAACTAATGAAAAACTGTTTTTT | CASSLDGTGATNEKLFF
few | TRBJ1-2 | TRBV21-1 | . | TGTGCCAGCAGCAAAAAAGGGTTAGGCAGGGAATGTTGCTTC | CASSKKGLGRECCF